Listed below are T cell receptor beta chains from one sample, sequenced in a study of long-term antiretroviral therapy in people with HIV. Repertoires were generated with immunoSEQ multiplex PCR, while TCRdb's copy carries only in-frame clones and drops some. The table has around 20,000 clones, about 90% seen once; the top ten hold around 3%. The sample was unsorted PBMCs, taken approximately 2.5 years after starting antiretroviral therapy. All receptors come from a woman aged 45-65 years with HIV. Both conserved end residues are part of each CDR3. The D gene is left open where the match is weak. A clone size is listed for some rows: how often the clone was seen (once, few, many), or a class if it is expanded.

J gene,D gene,V gene,clone size,CDR3 protein,CDR3 DNA
TRBJ2-5,TRBD2,TRBV28,NA,CAVPGGDQETQYF,TGTGCCGTGCCCGGGGGGGATCAAGAGACCCAGTACTTC
TRBJ1-4,NA,TRBV9,NA,CASSVGVSQGEKLFF,TGTGCCAGCAGCGTAGGGGTGTCTCAAGGGGAAAAACTGTTTTTT
TRBJ2-7,TRBD1,TRBV5-5,NA,CASSSAGTAAYEQYF,TGTGCCAGCAGCAGTGCCGGGACAGCCGCCTACGAGCAGTACTTC
TRBJ1-1,NA,TRBV6-5,NA,CASSLTGQNTEAFF,TGTGCCAGCAGTCTAACGGGACAGAACACTGAAGCTTTCTTT
TRBJ2-7,NA,TRBV28,NA,CASAPSQDRTIPYEQYF,TGTGCCAGCGCCCCCTCGCAGGACAGAACAATTCCTTACGAGCAGTACTTC
TRBJ2-1,TRBD1,TRBV5-4,NA,CASTPGGGGSYNEQFF,TGTGCCAGCACCCCAGGGGGCGGAGGCTCCTACAATGAGCAGTTCTTC
TRBJ1-1,NA,TRBV7-6,NA,CASSYGGANTEAFF,TGTGCCAGCAGCTACGGGGGGGCCAACACTGAAGCTTTCTTT
TRBJ2-3,NA,TRBV7-2,NA,CASSLGTDTQYF,TGTGCCAGCAGCTTAGGCACAGATACGCAGTATTTT
TRBJ2-5,TRBD1,TRBV28,few,CASTKGWGTGAAGETQYF,TGTGCCAGCACTAAAGGGTGGGGGACAGGGGCGGCGGGGGAGACCCAGTACTTC
TRBJ2-3,TRBD2,TRBV7-9,NA,CASSPGLATDTQYF,TGTGCCAGCAGCCCGGGACTAGCTACAGATACGCAGTATTTT